Included here is one T cell receptor (beta chain) sequence, with context. The record originates from a study of control samples from healthy donors and cancer patients. Assay: immunoSEQ multiplex PCR; the TCRdb copy retains only in-frame clones and omits some. This sample has tens of thousands of clones, with about 90% found just once. Trimming stripped 3 bases from V and 10 bases from J, with 15 bases between. CDR3 length: 12 amino acids. Germline CDR1 GTSNPN, CDR2 SVGIG (reference sequence). The origin of this receptor is a man in his fifties or sixties in good health. This rearrangement joins TRBV30 to TRBJ1-1; D perhaps matches TRBD1 (5 bases). Sequencing input: blood. The CDR3 DNA follows: TGTGCCTGGAGACTTGGGACGCTTGGAGCTTTCTTT. Its protein is CAWRLGTLGAFF. The complete variable domain, with remaining parts taken from reference TRBV30 and TRBJ1-1, reads SQTIHQWPATLVQPVGSPLSLECTVEGTSNPNLYWYRQAAGRGLQLLFYSVGIGQISSEVPQNLSASRPQDRQFILSSKKLLLSDSGFYLCAWRLGTLGAFFGQGTRLTVV.